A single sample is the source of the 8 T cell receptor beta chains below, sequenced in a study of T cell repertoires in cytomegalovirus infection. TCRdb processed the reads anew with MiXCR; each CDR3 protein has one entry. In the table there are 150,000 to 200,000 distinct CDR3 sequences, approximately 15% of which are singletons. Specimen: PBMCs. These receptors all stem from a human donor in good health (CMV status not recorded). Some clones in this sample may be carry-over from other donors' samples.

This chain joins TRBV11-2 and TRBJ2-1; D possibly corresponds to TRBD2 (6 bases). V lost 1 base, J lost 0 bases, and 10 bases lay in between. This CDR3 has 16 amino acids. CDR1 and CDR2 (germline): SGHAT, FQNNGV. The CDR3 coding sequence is TGTGCCAGCAGCTTAGGGCTGGGGGGCTCCTACAATGAGCAGTTCTTC. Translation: CASSLGLGGSYNEQFF.

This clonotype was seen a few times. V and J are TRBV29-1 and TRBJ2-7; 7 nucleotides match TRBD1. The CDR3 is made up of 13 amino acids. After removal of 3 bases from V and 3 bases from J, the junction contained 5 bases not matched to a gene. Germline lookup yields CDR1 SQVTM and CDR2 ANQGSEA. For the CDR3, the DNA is TGCAGCGTTGACGCCGGGACAGACTACGAGCAGTACTTC. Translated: CSVDAGTDYEQYF.

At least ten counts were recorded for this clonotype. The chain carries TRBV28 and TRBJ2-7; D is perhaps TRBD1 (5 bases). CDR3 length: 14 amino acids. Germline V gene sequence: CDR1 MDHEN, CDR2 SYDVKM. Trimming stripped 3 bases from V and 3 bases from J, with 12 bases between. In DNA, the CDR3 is TGTGCCAGCAGTTTGGCCAGGGTCGTCTACGAGCAGTACTTC. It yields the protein CASSLARVVYEQYF.

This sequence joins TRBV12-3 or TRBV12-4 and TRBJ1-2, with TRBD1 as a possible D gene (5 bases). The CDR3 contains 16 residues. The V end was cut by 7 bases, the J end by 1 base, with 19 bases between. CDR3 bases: TGTGCCAGCACCCCGGGGAGAGGGGCCGGTAACTATGGCTACACCTTC. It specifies CASTPGRGAGNYGYTF.

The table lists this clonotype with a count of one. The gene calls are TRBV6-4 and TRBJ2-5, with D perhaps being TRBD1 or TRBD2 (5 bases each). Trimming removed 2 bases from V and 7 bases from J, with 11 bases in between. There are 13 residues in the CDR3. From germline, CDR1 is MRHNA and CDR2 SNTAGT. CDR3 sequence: CASSDGTGGTQYF. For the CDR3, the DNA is TGTGCCAGCAGTGACGGGACCGGAGGGACCCAGTACTTC.

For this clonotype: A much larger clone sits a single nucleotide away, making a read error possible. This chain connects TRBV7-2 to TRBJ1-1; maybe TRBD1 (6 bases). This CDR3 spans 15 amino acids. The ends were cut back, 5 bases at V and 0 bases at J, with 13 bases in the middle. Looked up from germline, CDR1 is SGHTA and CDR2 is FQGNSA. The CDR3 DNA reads TGTGCCAGCAGCGGGGGGGCCAACATGAACACTGAAGCTTTCTTT. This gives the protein CASSGGANMNTEAFF.

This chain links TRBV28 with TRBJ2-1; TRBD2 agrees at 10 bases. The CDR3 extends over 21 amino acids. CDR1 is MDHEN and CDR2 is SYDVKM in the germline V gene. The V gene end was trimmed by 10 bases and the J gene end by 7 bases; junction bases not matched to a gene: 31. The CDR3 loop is CATPEGQTRWTSGRAGNEQFF. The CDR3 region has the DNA TGTGCCACACCCGAAGGACAGACAAGATGGACTAGCGGTAGGGCGGGAAATGAGCAGTTCTTC.

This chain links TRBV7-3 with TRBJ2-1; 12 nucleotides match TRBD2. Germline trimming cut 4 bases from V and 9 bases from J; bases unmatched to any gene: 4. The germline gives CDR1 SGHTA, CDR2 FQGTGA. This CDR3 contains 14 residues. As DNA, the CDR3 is TGTGCCAGCAGCTGGGGACTAGCGGGCGGTGAGCAGTTCTTC. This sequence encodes CASSWGLAGGEQFF.